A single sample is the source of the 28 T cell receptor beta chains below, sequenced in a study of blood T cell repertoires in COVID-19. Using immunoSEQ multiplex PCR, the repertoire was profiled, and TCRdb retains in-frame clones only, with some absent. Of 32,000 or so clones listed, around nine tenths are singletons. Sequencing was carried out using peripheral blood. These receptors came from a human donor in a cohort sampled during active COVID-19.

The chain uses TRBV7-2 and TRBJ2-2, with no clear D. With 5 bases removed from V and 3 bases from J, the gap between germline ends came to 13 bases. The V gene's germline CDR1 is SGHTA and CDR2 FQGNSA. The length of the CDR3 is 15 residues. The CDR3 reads CASSRPGRDTGELFF. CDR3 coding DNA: TGTGCCAGCAGCCGCCCTGGGCGCGACACCGGGGAGCTGTTTTTT.

CDR3 sequence reads: CASRIPGLAGSSGELFF. In DNA, the CDR3 is TGTGCCAGCAGAATCCCGGGACTAGCGGGATCTTCCGGGGAGCTGTTTTTT. The chain uses TRBV28 and TRBJ2-2; TRBD2 agrees at 13 bases. Losses at the gene ends were 6 bases for V and 6 bases for J; bases not matched to a gene: 10. Germline V gene sequence: CDR1 MDHEN, CDR2 SYDVKM. CDR3 length: 17 residues.

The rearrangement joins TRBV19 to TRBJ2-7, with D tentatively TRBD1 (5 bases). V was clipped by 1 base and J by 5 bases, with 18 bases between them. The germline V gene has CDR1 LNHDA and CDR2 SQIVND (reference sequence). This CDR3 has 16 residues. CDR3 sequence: CASSIGPKGFVNEQYF. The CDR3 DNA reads TGTGCCAGTAGTATAGGGCCGAAGGGGTTCGTGAACGAGCAGTACTTC.

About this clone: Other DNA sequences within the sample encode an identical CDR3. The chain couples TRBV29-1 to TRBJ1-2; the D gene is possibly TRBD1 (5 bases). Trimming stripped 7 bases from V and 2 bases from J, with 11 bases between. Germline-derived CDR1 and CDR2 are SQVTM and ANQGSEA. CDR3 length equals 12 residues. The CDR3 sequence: CSASGGNYGYTF. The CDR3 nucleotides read TGCAGCGCGTCGGGGGGAAACTATGGCTACACCTTC.

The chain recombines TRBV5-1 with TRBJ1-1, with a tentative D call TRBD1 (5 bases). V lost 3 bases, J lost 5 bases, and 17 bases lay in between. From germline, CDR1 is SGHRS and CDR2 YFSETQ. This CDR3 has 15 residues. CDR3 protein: CASSSNGGPGTEAFF. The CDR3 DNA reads TGCGCCAGCAGCTCAAACGGCGGACCAGGGACTGAAGCTTTCTTT.

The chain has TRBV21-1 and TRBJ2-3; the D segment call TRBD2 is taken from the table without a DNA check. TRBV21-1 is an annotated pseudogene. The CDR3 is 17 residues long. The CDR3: CASSKHLAGARTDTQYF. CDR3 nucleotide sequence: TGTGCCAGCAGCAAGCACCTAGCGGGAGCCCGCACAGATACGCAGTATTTT.

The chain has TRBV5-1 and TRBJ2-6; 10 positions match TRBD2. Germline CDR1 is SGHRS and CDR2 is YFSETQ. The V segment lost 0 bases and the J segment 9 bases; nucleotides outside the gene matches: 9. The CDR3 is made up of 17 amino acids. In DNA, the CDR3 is TGCGCCAGCAGCTTGGGTGTTAGCGGGGGGTCGGGCAACGTCCTGACTTTC. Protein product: CASSLGVSGGSGNVLTF.

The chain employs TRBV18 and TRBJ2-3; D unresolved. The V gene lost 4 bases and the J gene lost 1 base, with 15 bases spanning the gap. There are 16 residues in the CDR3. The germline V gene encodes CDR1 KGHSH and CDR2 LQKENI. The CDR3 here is CASSLTPKRGTDTQYF. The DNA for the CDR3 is TGTGCCAGCTCACTCACACCGAAGCGAGGCACAGATACGCAGTATTTT.

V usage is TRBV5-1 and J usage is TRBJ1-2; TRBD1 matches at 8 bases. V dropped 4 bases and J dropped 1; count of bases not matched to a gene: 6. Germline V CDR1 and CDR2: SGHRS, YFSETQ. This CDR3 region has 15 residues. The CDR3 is CASSHDRGYNYGYTF. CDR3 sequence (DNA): TGCGCCAGCAGCCACGACAGGGGCTATAACTATGGCTACACCTTC. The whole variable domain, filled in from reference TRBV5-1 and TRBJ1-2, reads KAGVTQTPRYLIKTRGQQVTLSCSPISGHRSVSWYQQTPGQGLQFLFEYFSETQRNKGNFPGRFSGRQFSNSRSEMNVSTLELGDSALYLCASSHDRGYNYGYTFGSGTRLTVV.

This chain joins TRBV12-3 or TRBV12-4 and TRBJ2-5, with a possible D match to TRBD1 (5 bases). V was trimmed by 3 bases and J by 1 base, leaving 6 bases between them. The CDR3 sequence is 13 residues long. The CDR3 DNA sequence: TGTGCCAGCAGTTTGGGGCTCCAAGAGACCCAGTACTTC. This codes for CASSLGLQETQYF.

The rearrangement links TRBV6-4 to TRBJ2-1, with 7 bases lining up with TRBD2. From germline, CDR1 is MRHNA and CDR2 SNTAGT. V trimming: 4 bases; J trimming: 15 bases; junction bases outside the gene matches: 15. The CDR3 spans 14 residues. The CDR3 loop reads CASSVEAARGTMFF. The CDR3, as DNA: TGTGCCAGCAGTGTCGAGGCCGCCCGAGGGACTATGTTCTTC.

This CDR3 is CASSFPPGLEQFF. Written as DNA, the CDR3 is TGTGCCAGCAGTTTCCCCCCGGGACTCGAGCAGTTCTTC. This sequence joins TRBV28 and TRBJ2-1; TRBD2 might be the D (6 bases). V was cut by 3 bases and J by 10 bases, with 13 bases left in between. Germline V gene sequence: CDR1 MDHEN, CDR2 SYDVKM. This CDR3 has 13 amino acids.

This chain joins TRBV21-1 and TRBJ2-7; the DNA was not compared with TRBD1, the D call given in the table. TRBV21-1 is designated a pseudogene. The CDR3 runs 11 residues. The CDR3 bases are TGTGCCAGCAGCGCAGGGGACGAGCAGTACTTC. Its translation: CASSAGDEQYF.

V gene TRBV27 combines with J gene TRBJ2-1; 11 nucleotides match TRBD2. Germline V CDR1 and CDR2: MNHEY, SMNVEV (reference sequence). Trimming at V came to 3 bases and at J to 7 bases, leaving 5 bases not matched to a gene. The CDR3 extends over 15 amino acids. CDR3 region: CASSLGSGGANEQFF. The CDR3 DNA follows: TGTGCCAGCAGTTTGGGTAGCGGGGGGGCTAATGAGCAGTTCTTC.

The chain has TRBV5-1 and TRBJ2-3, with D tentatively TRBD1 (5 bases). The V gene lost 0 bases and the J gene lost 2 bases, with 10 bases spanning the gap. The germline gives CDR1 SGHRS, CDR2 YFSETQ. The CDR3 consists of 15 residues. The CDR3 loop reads CASSLEGRATDTQYF. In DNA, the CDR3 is TGCGCCAGCAGCTTGGAGGGCAGGGCCACAGATACGCAGTATTTT.

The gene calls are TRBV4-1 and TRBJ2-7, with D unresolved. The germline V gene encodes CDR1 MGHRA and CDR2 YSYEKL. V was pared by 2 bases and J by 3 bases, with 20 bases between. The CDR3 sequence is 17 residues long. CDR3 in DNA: TGCGCCAGCAGCCAATCGGTTGGGTCAGGTAAGAACTACGAGCAGTACTTC. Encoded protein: CASSQSVGSGKNYEQYF.

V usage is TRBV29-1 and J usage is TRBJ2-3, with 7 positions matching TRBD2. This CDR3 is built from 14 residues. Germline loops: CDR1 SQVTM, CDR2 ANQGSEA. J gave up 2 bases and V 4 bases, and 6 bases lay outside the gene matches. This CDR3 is CSVAVSGFTDTQYF. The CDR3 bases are TGCAGCGTTGCGGTTAGCGGGTTCACAGATACGCAGTATTTT.

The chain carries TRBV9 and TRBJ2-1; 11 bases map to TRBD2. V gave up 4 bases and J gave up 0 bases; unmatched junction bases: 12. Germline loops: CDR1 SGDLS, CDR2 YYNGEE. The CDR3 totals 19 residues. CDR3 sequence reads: CASSMLAGGWGSSYNEQFF. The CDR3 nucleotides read TGTGCCAGCAGCATGCTAGCGGGAGGATGGGGTAGCTCCTACAATGAGCAGTTCTTC.

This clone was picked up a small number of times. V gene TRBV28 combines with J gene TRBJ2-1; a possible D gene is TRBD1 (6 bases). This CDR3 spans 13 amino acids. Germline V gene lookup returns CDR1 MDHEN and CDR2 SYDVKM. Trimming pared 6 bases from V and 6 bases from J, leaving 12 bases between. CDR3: CASRTTGSNEQFF. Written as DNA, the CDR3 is TGTGCCAGCAGAACTACAGGGTCCAATGAGCAGTTCTTC.

The CDR3 DNA is TGCGCCAGCAGCTTGACGGCGGGCGGGGCCAACGTCCTGACTTTC. It encodes CASSLTAGGANVLTF. The chain joins TRBV5-1 to TRBJ2-6, with a possible D match to TRBD2 (5 bases). V lost 1 base and J lost 4, with 9 bases in between. The CDR3 runs to 15 residues. Germline CDR1 and CDR2: SGHRS and YFSETQ.

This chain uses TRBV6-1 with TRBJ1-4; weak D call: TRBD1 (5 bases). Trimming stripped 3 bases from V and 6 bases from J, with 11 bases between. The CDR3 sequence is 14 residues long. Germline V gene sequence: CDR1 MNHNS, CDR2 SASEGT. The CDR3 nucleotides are TGTGCCAGCAGTGAGATGGGGGGTCATGAAAAACTGTTTTTT. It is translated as CASSEMGGHEKLFF.

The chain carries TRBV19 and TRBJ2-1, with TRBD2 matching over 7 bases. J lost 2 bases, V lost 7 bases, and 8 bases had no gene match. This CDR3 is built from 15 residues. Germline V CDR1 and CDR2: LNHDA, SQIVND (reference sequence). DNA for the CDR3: TGTGCCAGTACGGCTAGCGGAGGGGCCTACAATGAGCAGTTCTTC. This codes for CASTASGGAYNEQFF.

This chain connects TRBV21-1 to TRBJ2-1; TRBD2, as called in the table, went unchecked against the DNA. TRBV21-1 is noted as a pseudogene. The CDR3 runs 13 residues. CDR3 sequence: CASSLGRKNEQFF. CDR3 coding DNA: TGTGCCAGCAGCCTCGGGAGAAAGAATGAGCAGTTCTTC.

The CDR3 DNA is TGTGCCAGCTCCCCCTCAGGGACAGTGACTGAAGCTTTCTTT. As protein: CASSPSGTVTEAFF. The chain has TRBV18 and TRBJ1-1; 7 nucleotides line up with TRBD1. CDR1 and CDR2 from the germline V gene are KGHSH and LQKENI. Unmatched junction bases numbered 9, after V lost 6 bases and J lost 5 bases. The CDR3 length is 14 residues.

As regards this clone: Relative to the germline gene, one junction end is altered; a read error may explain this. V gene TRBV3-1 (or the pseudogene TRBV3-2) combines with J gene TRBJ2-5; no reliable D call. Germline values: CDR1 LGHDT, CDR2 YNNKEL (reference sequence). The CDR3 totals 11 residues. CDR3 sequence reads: CASGYGGKMDF. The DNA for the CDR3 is TGTGCCAGCGGCTACGGCGGAAAAATGGACTTC.

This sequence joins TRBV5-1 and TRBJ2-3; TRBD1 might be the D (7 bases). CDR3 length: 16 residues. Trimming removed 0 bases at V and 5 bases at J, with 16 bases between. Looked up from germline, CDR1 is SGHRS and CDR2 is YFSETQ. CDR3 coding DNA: TGCGCCAGCAGCTTGGTGGTCGGGCAGGGGGGAGATACGCAGTATTTT. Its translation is CASSLVVGQGGDTQYF. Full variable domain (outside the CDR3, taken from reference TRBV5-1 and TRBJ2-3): KAGVTQTPRYLIKTRGQQVTLSCSPISGHRSVSWYQQTPGQGLQFLFEYFSETQRNKGNFPGRFSGRQFSNSRSEMNVSTLELGDSALYLCASSLVVGQGGDTQYFGPGTRLTVL.

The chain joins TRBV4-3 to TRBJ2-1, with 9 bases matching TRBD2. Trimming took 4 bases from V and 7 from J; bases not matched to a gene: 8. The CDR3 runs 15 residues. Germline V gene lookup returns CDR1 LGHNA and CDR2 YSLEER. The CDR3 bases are TGCGCCAGCAGCCCTTCTCTAGCGGGACTTAATGAGCAGTTCTTC. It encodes CASSPSLAGLNEQFF.

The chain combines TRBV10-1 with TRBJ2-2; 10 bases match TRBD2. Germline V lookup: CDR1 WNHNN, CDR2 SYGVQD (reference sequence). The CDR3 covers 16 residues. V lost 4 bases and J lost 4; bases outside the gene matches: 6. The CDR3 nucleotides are TGCGCCAGCAGTGGTCCAGCGGGGGGGCTCACCGGGGAGCTGTTTTTT. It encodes CASSGPAGGLTGELFF.